A selection of T cell receptor beta chains follows, all from one sample in a study of cytomegalovirus exposure and HLA in healthy donors. Profiling relied on immunoSEQ multiplex PCR, and the TCRdb table lists in-frame clones only, not all of them. The data show 200,000 to 300,000 clones, approximately 84% seen once. The sample comprised PBMCs. These TCRs come from a woman between 25 and 40 years old in good health and CMV-seropositive. Both conserved end residues are part of each CDR3. A D gene is named only where the DNA matches it firmly. Size values are once, few and many counts, or a class for expanded clones, and some rows have none.

clone size,V gene,D gene,J gene,CDR3 DNA,CDR3 protein
.,TRBV4-1,TRBD1,TRBJ1-3,TGCGCCAGCAGCCAAGACGGACAGGGGGCCTCCTTCTCTGGAAACACCATATATTTT,CASSQDGQGASFSGNTIYF
few,TRBV5-6,TRBD1,TRBJ2-2,TGTGCCAGCAGCTCGGCAGGGGGCACCGGGGAGCTGTTTTTT,CASSSAGGTGELFF
once,TRBV18,.,TRBJ2-3,TGTGCCAGCTCACATCCGGGGACAGATACGCAGTATTTT,CASSHPGTDTQYF
.,TRBV30,.,TRBJ2-4,TGTGCCTGGCGAGGTAGTTTTGGGATTCAGTACTTC,CAWRGSFGIQYF
.,TRBV20-1,.,TRBJ2-3,TGCAGTGCTCCCGAGTCAGATACGCAGTATTTT,CSAPESDTQYF
once,TRBV11-2,TRBD2,TRBJ2-1,TGTGCCAGCAGCGCGGTCAGCGGGAGCTCCTACAATGAGCAGTTCTTC,CASSAVSGSSYNEQFF
.,TRBV7-8,TRBD1,TRBJ1-2,TGTGCCAGCAGCTTGGGGGACAGGGGAAACTATGGCTACACCTTC,CASSLGDRGNYGYTF
few,TRBV5-1,.,TRBJ1-2,TGCGCCAGCAGCCAACGGGGGGGGGCAGACTATGGCTACACCTTC,CASSQRGGADYGYTF
.,TRBV6-1,.,TRBJ2-7,TGTGCCAGCAGTGATTATTACGAGCAGTACTTC,CASSDYYEQYF
.,TRBV11-3,.,TRBJ2-7,TGTGCCAGCAGCTTAGTAGGAGGGAATGGCGAGCAGTACTTC,CASSLVGGNGEQYF
.,TRBV25-1,.,TRBJ2-2,TGTGCCAGCAGTGAATCCGGGCACAGGGCGAACACCGGGGAGCTGTTTTTT,CASSESGHRANTGELFF
.,TRBV9,.,TRBJ1-1,TGTGCCAGCAGCGTAGCTGGGAGAAGCAACACTGAAGCTTTCTTT,CASSVAGRSNTEAFF
few,TRBV7-2,TRBD2,TRBJ2-7,TGTGCCAGCAGCGCTACTAGCGGGAGCTACGAGCAGTACTTC,CASSATSGSYEQYF
.,TRBV28,.,TRBJ2-7,TGTGCCAGCAGTCCCCCCCGGACAGCCAGAGCTCGGCTGGGACCCTCCGAGCAGTACTTC,CASSPPRTARARLGPSEQYF
few,TRBV19,.,TRBJ1-3,TGTGCCAGTAGTATCCTCAAAGGAGCGAAAGGAAACACCATATATTTT,CASSILKGAKGNTIYF
.,TRBV4-1,TRBD1,TRBJ1-5,TGCGCCAGCAGCGGAGGACAGGGGGCCGAGAGCAATCAGCCCCAGCATTTT,CASSGGQGAESNQPQHF
.,TRBV6-5,.,TRBJ1-5,TGTGCCAGCAGTTATAGTGTCGGGAGCAATCAGCCCCAGCATTTT,CASSYSVGSNQPQHF
.,TRBV13,.,TRBJ2-5,TGTGCCAGCAGCCTACGGACAGCCCAAGAGACCCAGTACTTC,CASSLRTAQETQYF
.,TRBV29-1,.,TRBJ1-1,TGCAGCGTTGAAAACCAGGGGATGAACACTGAAGCTTTCTTT,CSVENQGMNTEAFF
.,TRBV10-3,.,TRBJ2-4,TGTGCCATCAGTGAGTCGGGACAGAGTCTAGCGGGTGTTAACATTCAGTACTTC,CAISESGQSLAGVNIQYF
.,TRBV11-2,.,TRBJ2-6,TGTGCCAGCTCCAGTCCTCGCTCTGGGGCCAACGTCCTGACTTTC,CASSSPRSGANVLTF
.,TRBV5-6,TRBD1,TRBJ1-1,TGTGCCAGCAGCCGACAGGGGAACACTGAAGCTTTCTTT,CASSRQGNTEAFF
few,TRBV5-1,TRBD2,TRBJ2-6,TGCGCCAGCAGCTCCACTAGCGGGACTGGGGCCAACGTCCTGACTTTC,CASSSTSGTGANVLTF
.,TRBV6-1,TRBD2,TRBJ2-1,TGTGCCAGCCGGGCTAGCGGGCTCCGCCCGTTCTTC,CASRASGLRPFF
.,TRBV7-8,.,TRBJ2-5,TGTGCCAGCAGCTTGGCGGTGGAGACCCAGTACTTC,CASSLAVETQYF
.,TRBV5-1,.,TRBJ2-7,TGCGCCAGTTCTACCTACGAGCAGTACTTC,CASSTYEQYF
once,TRBV5-6,TRBD2,TRBJ2-7,TGTGCCAGCAGCCCTAGCGGCCTAAGCGGCCACGAGCAGTACTTC,CASSPSGLSGHEQYF
once,TRBV25-1,TRBD1,TRBJ1-4,TGTGCCAGCAGTGCCCCGGGACAGGGTAATGAAAAACTGTTTTTT,CASSAPGQGNEKLFF
.,TRBV19,TRBD1,TRBJ1-5,TGTGCCAGCGACAGGGGTGATCAGCCCCAGCATTTT,CASDRGDQPQHF
.,TRBV6-1,.,TRBJ1-1,TGTGCCAGCAGTGAAGTTCGGGGAGGCACTGAAGCTTTCTTT,CASSEVRGGTEAFF
.,TRBV27,TRBD2,TRBJ2-5,TGTGCCAGCAGGGCATGGCGGGGGCAAGAGACCCAGTACTTC,CASRAWRGQETQYF
.,TRBV5-8,.,TRBJ2-1,TGTGCCAGCAGCTTGAAGGGGTCATGGGACAATGAGCAGTTCTTC,CASSLKGSWDNEQFF
.,TRBV18,.,TRBJ2-7,TGTGCCAGCTCACCATCGTTAGACAGCGACGAGCAGTACTTC,CASSPSLDSDEQYF
once,TRBV11-2,TRBD1,TRBJ2-7,TGTGCCAGCAGCTTTCGGACAGGGGGCACCTACGAGCAGTACTTC,CASSFRTGGTYEQYF
.,TRBV6-6,.,TRBJ2-7,TGTGCCACAGGGATAGGGGGAGCCTACGAGCAGTACTTC,CATGIGGAYEQYF
.,TRBV7-3,TRBD1,TRBJ2-2,TGTGCCAGCAGCCAGAACCAGGGGGTCCCCGGGGAGCTGTTTTTT,CASSQNQGVPGELFF
once,TRBV6-5,.,TRBJ2-5,TGTGCCAGCACCCCGGCGGGACCCCTGACGGAGACCCAGTACTTC,CASTPAGPLTETQYF
.,TRBV27,.,TRBJ2-3,TGTGCCAGCAGTCTCCTCGGAGATACGCAGTATTTT,CASSLLGDTQYF
.,TRBV7-8,TRBD2,TRBJ2-7,TGTGCCAGCAGCCCGTACAGGGGGATCCCTGGACTAGCGGCTTCAACGGACTACGAGCAGTACTTC,CASSPYRGIPGLAASTDYEQYF
few,TRBV5-6,.,TRBJ1-2,TGTGCCAGCAGCTTGGGGAGAGAGGGTGGCTACACCTTC,CASSLGREGGYTF
.,TRBV2,TRBD2,TRBJ2-1,TGTGCCAGCGCAGGCGGGAGTGAAAATGAGCAGTTCTTC,CASAGGSENEQFF
.,TRBV11-2,TRBD2,TRBJ2-1,TGTGCCAGCAGCTTAGCGACCGGGACTAGTGGTGAGCAGTTCTTC,CASSLATGTSGEQFF
few,TRBV2,TRBD1,TRBJ1-4,TGTGCCAGCAGCACAGGGGGCCGAGAAAAACTGTTTTTT,CASSTGGREKLFF
.,TRBV14,.,TRBJ2-3,TGTGCCAGCAGCGTCCGGATAGGGGCAGATACGCAGTATTTT,CASSVRIGADTQYF
.,TRBV6-1,.,TRBJ2-2,TGTGCCAGCAGTGAACTGGGGGAGCTGTTTTTT,CASSELGELFF
few,TRBV20-1,.,TRBJ1-1,TGCAGTGCTGTGGAGGTCCCTGAAGCTTTCTTT,CSAVEVPEAFF
.,TRBV4-1,TRBD1,TRBJ1-5,TGCGCCAGCAGCCAACGGACAGGGGGGAGCAATCAGCCCCAGCATTTT,CASSQRTGGSNQPQHF
.,TRBV7-8,TRBD2,TRBJ2-1,TGTGCCAGCAGCTTATTGGGACTAGCGGTTGACTACAATGAGCAGTTCTTC,CASSLLGLAVDYNEQFF
.,TRBV6-1,.,TRBJ2-7,TGTGCCAGCAGTGATGGACAGTTTTACGAGCAGTACTTC,CASSDGQFYEQYF
.,TRBV19,.,TRBJ2-2,TGTGCCAGTAGCCCCGGGTGGCACACCGGGGAGCTGTTTTTT,CASSPGWHTGELFF
.,TRBV9,.,TRBJ1-4,TGTGCCAGCAGCGTCCTCTCGAGTAATGAAAAACTGTTTTTT,CASSVLSSNEKLFF
.,TRBV5-1,.,TRBJ2-1,TGCGCCAGCAGCCCAGGAAACAACAATGAGCAGTTCTTC,CASSPGNNNEQFF
.,TRBV7-7,.,TRBJ2-1,TGTGCCAGCAGCTTAAATAGCTACAATGAGCAGTTCTTC,CASSLNSYNEQFF
.,TRBV2,TRBD2,TRBJ2-5,TGTGCCAGCAGTGAAGATGGGGGGGTTGGGGAGACCCAGTACTTC,CASSEDGGVGETQYF
.,TRBV19,.,TRBJ2-3,TGTGCCAGTAGCGCCGGGACACCGCAGGGGAGCGATACGCAGTATTTT,CASSAGTPQGSDTQYF
few,TRBV19,TRBD1,TRBJ2-7,TGTGCCAGTTCTGACAGGGGGACTCGGGAGCAGTACTTC,CASSDRGTREQYF